This record covers a single T cell receptor beta chain. Its antigen remains unknown. The source of the sample is a study of glioma-infiltrating T cells. Study details: Samples included WHO grade II oligodendrogliomas or astrocytomas and initial-diagnosis grade IV glioblastomas.

TCR alpha and beta CDR3 regions were amplified from RNA using iRepertoire nested multiplex PCR. From the multiplex PCR reads, TCRdb called clonotypes with MiXCR, one entry per CDR3 protein. The repertoire holds about 380,000 distinct CDR3 sequences, with less than 50% as singletons. Germline-derived CDR1 and CDR2 are MRHNA and SNTAGT. CDR3 size: 17 residues. V gave up 9 bases and J gave up 0 bases; unmatched junction bases: 11. Findings and caveats of the study: Patients with low tissue-blood divergence carried a signature set of shared blood CDR3 motifs.

The source is a human donor with low-grade glioma or glioblastoma, undergoing nonglioma brain surgery, or in good health (not recorded which). Sequences were obtained from glioma tissue, nonneoplastic brain tissue, or PBMCs (not recorded which). This sequence joins TRBV6-4 and TRBJ2-5, with TRBD2 matching 12 bases. CDR3 in DNA: TGTGCCAGTCCGACTAGCGGGAGTTCGAGGGACCAAGAGACCCAGTACTTC. Its translation: CASPTSGSSRDQETQYF.